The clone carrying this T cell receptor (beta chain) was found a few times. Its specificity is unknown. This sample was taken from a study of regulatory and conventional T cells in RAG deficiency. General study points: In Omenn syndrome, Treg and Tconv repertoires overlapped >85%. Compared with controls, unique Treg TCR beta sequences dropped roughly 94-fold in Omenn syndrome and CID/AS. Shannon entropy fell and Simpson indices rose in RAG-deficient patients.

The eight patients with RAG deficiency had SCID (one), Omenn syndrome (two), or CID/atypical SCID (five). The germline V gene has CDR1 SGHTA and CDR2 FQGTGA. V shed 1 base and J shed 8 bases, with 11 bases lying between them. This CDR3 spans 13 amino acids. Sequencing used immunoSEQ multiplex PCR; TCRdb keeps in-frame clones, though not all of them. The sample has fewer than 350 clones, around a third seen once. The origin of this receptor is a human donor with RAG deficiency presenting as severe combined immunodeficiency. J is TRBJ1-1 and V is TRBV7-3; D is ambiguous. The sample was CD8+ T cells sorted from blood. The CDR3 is CASSLNSRREAFF. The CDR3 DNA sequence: TGTGCCAGCAGCTTAAATTCTCGCAGGGAAGCTTTCTTT.